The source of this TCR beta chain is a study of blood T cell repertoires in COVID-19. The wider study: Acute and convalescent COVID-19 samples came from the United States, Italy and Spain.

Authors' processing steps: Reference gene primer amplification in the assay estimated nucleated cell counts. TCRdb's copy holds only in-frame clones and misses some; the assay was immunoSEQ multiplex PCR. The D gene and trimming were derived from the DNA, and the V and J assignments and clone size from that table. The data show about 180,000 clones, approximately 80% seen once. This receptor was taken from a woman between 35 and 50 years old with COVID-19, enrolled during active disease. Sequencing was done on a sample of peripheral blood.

The CDR3 DNA is TGTGCCAGCTCACCCGGACAGGGCACTGAAGCTTTCTTT. It yields the protein CASSPGQGTEAFF. The chain is built from TRBV18 and TRBJ1-1, with TRBD1 identical over 8 bases. Losses at the gene ends were 3 bases for V and 4 bases for J; bases not matched to a gene: 1. Per germline, CDR1 KGHSH and CDR2 LQKENI. The CDR3 loop spans 13 amino acids.